The 2 T cell receptor beta chains given below trace back to one sample, sequenced in a study of regulatory T cells in long-lasting Graves disease. Researchers made TCR beta libraries by using iRepertoire HTBI primers and running Arm-PCR on CDR3 regions. TCRdb analysed the multiplex PCR reads with MiXCR anew, one entry per CDR3 protein. The table includes approximately 300,000 distinct CDR3 sequences, 18% detected once. Described time point: newly diagnosed GD, antithyroid drugs for less than 3 months. The TCR library was made from RNA extracted from PBMCs. The sequencing here drew on peripheral blood mononuclear cells (PBMCs), taken at new diagnosis, from a patient treated with antithyroid drugs. Receptors were obtained from a female donor with Graves disease.

This clonotype appeared many times. The chain combines TRBV11-3 with TRBJ2-7; a possible D gene is TRBD2 (6 bases). The CDR3 contains 16 residues. The germline gives CDR1 SGHNT, CDR2 YENEEA. Between the trimmed V and J ends, which lost 1 base and 3 bases, there was a span of 16 bases. CDR3 residues: CASSLAPLADYYEQYF. The CDR3 DNA follows: TGTGCCAGCAGCTTAGCCCCCCTGGCGGACTACTACGAGCAGTACTTC.

This clonotype came up a few times. This rearrangement joins TRBV4-1 to TRBJ2-3; 11 bases map to TRBD2. This CDR3 spans 16 amino acids. The germline gives CDR1 MGHRA, CDR2 YSYEKL. V was clipped by 6 bases and J by 6 bases; unmatched bases: 11. CDR3 coding DNA: TGCGCCAGCAGATCAATAGCGGGAGGGCCTCGCGATACGCAGTATTTT. Its translation: CASRSIAGGPRDTQYF.